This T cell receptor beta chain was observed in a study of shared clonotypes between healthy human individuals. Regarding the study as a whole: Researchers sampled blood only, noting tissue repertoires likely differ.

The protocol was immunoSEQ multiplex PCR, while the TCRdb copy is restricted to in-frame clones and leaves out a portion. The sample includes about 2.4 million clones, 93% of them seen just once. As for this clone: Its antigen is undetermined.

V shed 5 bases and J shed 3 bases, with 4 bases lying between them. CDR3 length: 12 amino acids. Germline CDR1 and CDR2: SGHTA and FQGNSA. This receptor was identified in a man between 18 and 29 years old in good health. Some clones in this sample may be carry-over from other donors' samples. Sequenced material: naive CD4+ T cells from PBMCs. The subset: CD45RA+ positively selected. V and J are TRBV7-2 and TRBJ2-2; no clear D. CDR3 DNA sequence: TGTGCCAGCAGCACATACACCGGGGAGCTGTTTTTT. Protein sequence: CASSTYTGELFF.